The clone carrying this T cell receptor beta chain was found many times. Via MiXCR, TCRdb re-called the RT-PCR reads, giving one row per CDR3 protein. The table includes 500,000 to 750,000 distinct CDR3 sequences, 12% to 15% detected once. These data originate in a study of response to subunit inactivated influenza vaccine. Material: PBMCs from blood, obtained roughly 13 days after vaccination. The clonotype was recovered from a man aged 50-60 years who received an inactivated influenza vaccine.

CDR3 sequence (DNA): TGCAGTGCTCCCCAGCTACAGGGAATCTACGAGCAGTACTTC. Its protein product is CSAPQLQGIYEQYF. The rearrangement uses TRBV20-1 and TRBJ2-7; tentative D call: TRBD1 (6 bases). CDR1 and CDR2 (germline): DFQATT, SNEGSKA (reference sequence). V lost 5 bases, J lost 3 bases, and 17 bases lay in between. The CDR3 is made up of 14 amino acids.